This passage covers 13 T cell receptor beta chains from one sample sequenced in a study of blood T cell repertoires in COVID-19. Using immunoSEQ multiplex PCR, the repertoire was profiled, and TCRdb retains in-frame clones only, with some absent. The profile covers nearly 300,000 clones, with approximately 89% appearing a single time and roughly 2.9% taken by the ten largest. The specimen was PBMCs or T cells enriched from blood (not recorded which). The receptors derive from a woman aged 45-59 years who had been exposed to COVID-19.

The chain has TRBV29-1 and TRBJ2-5; 8 nucleotides agree with TRBD2. The V segment lost 5 bases and the J segment 4 bases; nucleotides outside the gene matches: 6. This CDR3 has 13 amino acids. CDR1 is SQVTM and CDR2 is ANQGSEA in the germline V gene. The chain's CDR3 is CSVSRGAPETQYF. DNA of the CDR3: TGCAGCGTTTCGCGGGGGGCGCCAGAGACCCAGTACTTC.

For the CDR3, the DNA is TGTGCCAGTAGTTCCACCGGGACAGGCTATCAGCCCCAGCATTTT. This codes for CASSSTGTGYQPQHF. The rearrangement joins TRBV19 to TRBJ1-5, with TRBD1 matching 8 bases. Trimming at V came to 5 bases and at J to 5 bases, leaving 8 bases not matched to a gene. Germline assignment: CDR1 LNHDA and CDR2 SQIVND (reference sequence). The CDR3 extends over 15 amino acids.

The chain combines TRBV30 with TRBJ1-5, with D perhaps TRBD1 (6 bases). V gave up 1 base and J gave up 5 bases, with 15 bases separating them. The germline V gene has CDR1 GTSNPN and CDR2 SVGIG (reference sequence). CDR3 length: 15 amino acids. CDR3 DNA sequence: TGTGCCTGGAGTGGCGGGGGCAGGGCGGATCAGCCCCAGCATTTT. Its protein is CAWSGGGRADQPQHF.

J is TRBJ2-7 and V is TRBV27; 10 nucleotides line up with TRBD1. J gave up 5 bases and V 3 bases, and 10 bases lay outside the gene matches. Per the germline V gene, CDR1 is MNHEY and CDR2 is SMNVEV (reference sequence). The CDR3 has 16 amino acids. CDR3 nucleotide sequence: TGTGCCAGCAGTTTTTGGGTGGGGGACAGGGGACACGAGCAGTACTTC. Its translation: CASSFWVGDRGHEQYF.

This clone was recorded once. The chain has TRBV6-1 and TRBJ2-7, with D unclear. Deletions cut 3 bases from V and 2 bases from J, with 8 bases between. The germline V gene encodes CDR1 MNHNS and CDR2 SASEGT. The CDR3 is made up of 13 amino acids. The DNA for the CDR3 is TGTGCCAGCAGTGAGGCAATACCCTACGAGCAGTACTTC. Translated: CASSEAIPYEQYF.

The chain combines TRBV19 with TRBJ1-6; perhaps TRBD1 as D (5 bases). From germline, CDR1 is LNHDA and CDR2 SQIVND (reference sequence). V lost 1 base and J lost 10, with 14 bases in between. CDR3 length: 15 amino acids. CDR3 protein: CASSIGGVLTSPLHF. The CDR3 DNA follows: TGTGCCAGTAGTATAGGGGGGGTTCTGACCTCACCCCTCCACTTT.

This chain joins TRBV19 and TRBJ1-5, with D maybe TRBD1 (5 bases). Germline lookup yields CDR1 LNHDA and CDR2 SQIVND (reference sequence). V was trimmed by 6 bases and J by 4 bases, leaving 13 bases between them. CDR3 length equals 14 residues. The CDR3, as DNA: TGTGCCAGTAGCAGAGGGGAGGTAAATCAGCCCCAGCATTTT. Translation: CASSRGEVNQPQHF. The full variable domain, completed using reference TRBV19 and TRBJ1-5, is DGGITQSPKYLFRKEGQNVTLSCEQNLNHDAMYWYRQDPGQGLRLIYYSQIVNDFQKGDIAEGYSVSREKKESFPLTVTSAQKNPTAFYLCASSRGEVNQPQHFGDGTRLSIL.

V gene TRBV7-9 combines with J gene TRBJ1-5; no clear D gene. Germline V gene lookup returns CDR1 SEHNR and CDR2 FQNEAQ (reference sequence). Trimming cost V 1 base and J 7 bases, with 8 bases left between them. This CDR3 is 13 amino acids long. DNA for the CDR3: TGTGCCAGCAGCTTAGACGGGATCCAGCCCCAGCATTTT. This gives the protein CASSLDGIQPQHF.

The CDR3: CASSKVGQGDSPLHF. The CDR3 nucleotides are TGTGCCAGCAGCAAAGTGGGACAGGGAGATTCACCCCTCCACTTT. The chain joins TRBV21-1 to TRBJ1-6; TRBD1 is the table's D call, not checked against the DNA. TRBV21-1 is a pseudogene. The CDR3 runs to 15 residues.

This chain joins TRBV9 and TRBJ1-4; D is unclear. The CDR3 totals 16 residues. The V and J ends lost 4 bases and 0 bases respectively, with 13 bases between them. Germline-derived CDR1 and CDR2 are SGDLS and YYNGEE. This chain's CDR3 is CASSPREAPTNEKLFF. DNA for the CDR3: TGTGCCAGCAGCCCCCGGGAGGCCCCAACTAATGAAAAACTGTTTTTT.

J is TRBJ1-5 and V is TRBV9, with a weak D call TRBD1 (5 bases). The CDR3 totals 17 residues. Trimming took 2 bases from V and 1 from J, leaving 16 bases between them. Germline CDR1 reads SGDLS; CDR2 reads YYNGEE. In DNA, the CDR3 is TGTGCCAGCAGCGTTTACACAGGTCCGCCAAGCAATCAGCCCCAGCATTTT. Amino acid sequence: CASSVYTGPPSNQPQHF.

The genes are TRBV19 and TRBJ1-5; D gene uncertain. Germline V gene sequence: CDR1 LNHDA, CDR2 SQIVND (reference sequence). The CDR3 is made up of 14 amino acids. V gave up 3 bases and J gave up 6 bases, with 12 bases separating them. The CDR3 DNA reads TGTGCCAGTAGTATCGGGAGGGTTGGTCAGCCCCAGCATTTT. This translates into CASSIGRVGQPQHF.

The gene calls are TRBV29-1 and TRBJ2-3; 14 bases fit TRBD2. CDR1 and CDR2 from the germline V gene are SQVTM and ANQGSEA. The CDR3 spans 15 residues. V lost 5 bases, J lost 6 bases, and 7 bases stayed unmatched. The DNA for the CDR3 is TGCAGCGTTCCCCGGACTAGCGGGGGGAGCGATACGCAGTATTTT. This gives the protein CSVPRTSGGSDTQYF.